This is a list of T cell receptor beta chains from one sample in a study of T cell responses to AZD1222 COVID-19 vaccine. Profiling relied on immunoSEQ multiplex PCR, and the TCRdb table lists in-frame clones only, not all of them. The sample lists approximately 99,000 clones; 91% were seen once. Sequences were derived from peripheral blood, sampled 28 days after the second AZD1222 dose. All receptors come from an adult who received the AZD1222 COVID-19 vaccine. Each CDR3 is given with its conserved first and last residue. A D gene is named only where the DNA matches it firmly. Clone size is shown for a subset of rows, as once, few, many or a class of expanded clone.

D: -
size: -
J: TRBJ2-4
V: TRBV28
CDR3: CASSLRLASKNIQYF
DNA: TGTGCCAGCAGTTTAAGGTTAGCGTCCAAAAACATTCAGTACTTC

D: -
size: few
J: TRBJ1-6
V: TRBV15
CDR3: CATSRERENSPLHF
DNA: TGTGCCACCAGCAGAGAAAGGGAGAATTCACCCCTCCACTTT

D: -
size: -
J: TRBJ2-1
V: TRBV12-3/TRBV12-4
CDR3: CASSSLLGNEQFF
DNA: TGTGCCAGCAGTTCCCTTTTGGGGAATGAGCAGTTCTTC

D: -
size: -
J: TRBJ1-1
V: TRBV6-2/TRBV6-3
CDR3: CASSFRVNTEAFF
DNA: TGTGCCAGCAGTTTCAGGGTGAACACTGAAGCTTTCTTT

D: -
size: -
J: TRBJ2-7
V: TRBV28
CDR3: CASTDRSREYF
DNA: TGTGCCAGCACAGATCGGAGCCGGGAGTACTTC

D: -
size: -
J: TRBJ1-5
V: TRBV19
CDR3: CASTLGAGYSNQPQHF
DNA: TGTGCCAGTACTCTCGGGGCAGGGTATAGCAATCAGCCCCAGCATTTT

D: -
size: -
J: TRBJ1-5
V: TRBV28
CDR3: CASSLMGAGQPQHF
DNA: TGTGCCAGCAGTTTAATGGGGGCGGGTCAGCCCCAGCATTTT

D: TRBD2
size: -
J: TRBJ2-7
V: TRBV3-1/TRBV3-2
CDR3: CASSAGTTTYEQYF
DNA: TGTGCCAGCAGCGCCGGGACTACAACCTACGAGCAGTACTTC

D: TRBD1
size: -
J: TRBJ2-1
V: TRBV7-9
CDR3: CASTQTGTGLDDEQFF
DNA: TGTGCCAGCACTCAGACCGGGACAGGGTTAGACGATGAGCAGTTCTTC

D: -
size: once
J: TRBJ2-1
V: TRBV28
CDR3: CASSLTGRGNEQFF
DNA: TGTGCCAGCAGTTTGACCGGGAGAGGTAATGAGCAGTTCTTC

D: -
size: -
J: TRBJ1-1
V: TRBV7-3
CDR3: CASSLTSQTVNTEAFF
DNA: TGTGCCAGCAGCTTAACGTCGCAGACCGTGAACACTGAAGCTTTCTTT

D: -
size: -
J: TRBJ1-1
V: TRBV3-1/TRBV3-2
CDR3: CASSQDTEAFF
DNA: TGTGCCAGCAGCCAGGACACCGAAGCTTTCTTT

D: -
size: -
J: TRBJ1-6
V: TRBV5-1
CDR3: CASSGGLNSPLHF
DNA: TGCGCCAGCAGCGGCGGGCTGAATTCACCCCTCCACTTT

D: TRBD2
size: -
J: TRBJ2-1
V: TRBV5-6
CDR3: CASRDRTSGYNEQFF
DNA: TGTGCCAGCAGGGATCGGACTAGCGGATACAATGAGCAGTTCTTC

D: -
size: -
J: TRBJ1-4
V: TRBV25-1
CDR3: CASSEYAGSLNEKLFF
DNA: TGTGCCAGCAGTGAATACGCGGGGTCCCTTAATGAAAAACTGTTTTTT

D: -
size: -
J: TRBJ2-5
V: TRBV28
CDR3: CASTGDGEGQETQYF
DNA: TGTGCCAGCACAGGAGACGGTGAGGGCCAAGAGACCCAGTACTTC

D: TRBD2
size: -
J: TRBJ2-7
V: TRBV5-8
CDR3: CASSLQRGRTYEQYF
DNA: TGTGCCAGCAGCTTGCAGCGGGGCAGAACCTACGAGCAGTACTTC

D: -
size: -
J: TRBJ2-2
V: TRBV19
CDR3: CASSGSGVRGTGELFF
DNA: TGTGCCAGTAGTGGTAGCGGCGTTCGTGGCACCGGGGAGCTGTTTTTT

D: TRBD2
size: -
J: TRBJ2-3
V: TRBV18
CDR3: CASSLHSGALDTQYF
DNA: TGTGCCAGCTCACTTCATAGCGGGGCTCTTGATACGCAGTATTTT

D: -
size: -
J: TRBJ1-2
V: TRBV9
CDR3: CASSVANSYGYTF
DNA: TGTGCCAGCAGCGTAGCTAACAGCTATGGCTACACCTTC

D: -
size: -
J: TRBJ2-7
V: TRBV28
CDR3: CASSLFGTSYEQYF
DNA: TGTGCCAGCAGTTTATTCGGGACATCCTACGAGCAGTACTTC

D: TRBD2
size: -
J: TRBJ2-7
V: TRBV7-2
CDR3: CASSSSGAGGGEQYF
DNA: TGTGCCAGCAGCTCTTCGGGAGCGGGAGGGGGGGAGCAGTACTTC

D: -
size: -
J: TRBJ2-5
V: TRBV15
CDR3: CATSRATGQETQYF
DNA: TGTGCCACCAGCAGAGCAACAGGGCAAGAGACCCAGTACTTC

D: -
size: -
J: TRBJ2-7
V: TRBV5-5
CDR3: CASSLLDGHSYEQYF
DNA: TGTGCCAGCAGCCTGCTCGACGGACATTCCTACGAGCAGTACTTC

D: -
size: -
J: TRBJ1-4
V: TRBV9
CDR3: CASSAGTSNEKLFF
DNA: TGTGCCAGCAGCGCAGGGACGTCGAATGAAAAACTGTTTTTT

D: TRBD1
size: -
J: TRBJ2-3
V: TRBV10-3
CDR3: CAISDNRGAADTQYF
DNA: TGTGCCATCAGTGATAACAGGGGGGCGGCAGATACGCAGTATTTT

D: TRBD2
size: -
J: TRBJ2-7
V: TRBV5-1
CDR3: CASSPGGGSLSYEQYF
DNA: TGCGCCAGCAGCCCTGGTGGCGGGAGCCTATCCTACGAGCAGTACTTC

D: -
size: -
J: TRBJ2-5
V: TRBV30
CDR3: CAWLVGAHQETQYF
DNA: TGTGCCTGGTTGGTCGGAGCGCACCAAGAGACCCAGTACTTC

D: -
size: -
J: TRBJ2-7
V: TRBV7-9
CDR3: CASSSPYEQYF
DNA: TGTGCCAGCAGCTCTCCCTACGAGCAGTACTTC

D: TRBD1
size: -
J: TRBJ2-7
V: TRBV7-2
CDR3: CASSRTGVSSYEQYF
DNA: TGTGCCAGCAGCCGGACAGGGGTGAGCTCCTACGAGCAGTACTTC

D: -
size: -
J: TRBJ2-3
V: TRBV7-9
CDR3: CASSLDHRTDTQYF
DNA: TGTGCCAGCAGCTTAGACCATAGAACAGATACGCAGTATTTT

D: TRBD1
size: -
J: TRBJ2-5
V: TRBV20-1
CDR3: CSAARGETQYF
DNA: TGCAGTGCTGCCAGGGGGGAGACCCAGTACTTC

D: -
size: -
J: TRBJ1-6
V: TRBV6-6
CDR3: CASSYGVESPLHF
DNA: TGTGCCAGCAGTTACGGGGTTGAGTCACCCCTCCACTTT

D: -
size: -
J: TRBJ1-1
V: TRBV7-9
CDR3: CAPGRVSNTEAFF
DNA: TGTGCCCCAGGGAGGGTATCAAACACTGAAGCTTTCTTT

D: -
size: -
J: TRBJ2-2
V: TRBV28
CDR3: CASSPQRPQGTGELFF
DNA: TGTGCCAGCAGCCCTCAAAGACCTCAGGGCACCGGGGAGCTGTTTTTT

D: TRBD2
size: few
J: TRBJ2-5
V: TRBV24-1
CDR3: CATAKGAGRGETQYF
DNA: TGTGCCACCGCGAAAGGAGCGGGAAGAGGGGAGACCCAGTACTTC

D: -
size: -
J: TRBJ1-2
V: TRBV5-6
CDR3: CASSLVGTGNDYGYTF
DNA: TGTGCCAGCAGCTTGGTCGGAACAGGGAATGACTATGGCTACACCTTC

D: TRBD1
size: -
J: TRBJ2-3
V: TRBV6-2/TRBV6-3
CDR3: CASSSARGLGTDTQYF
DNA: TGTGCCAGCAGTTCCGCCAGGGGGCTGGGGACAGATACGCAGTATTTT

D: -
size: -
J: TRBJ2-2
V: TRBV12-3/TRBV12-4
CDR3: CASSSRVTGELFF
DNA: TGTGCCAGCAGTAGCAGGGTCACCGGGGAGCTGTTTTTT

D: TRBD1
size: -
J: TRBJ2-7
V: TRBV19
CDR3: CASSLTTGAGSYEQYF
DNA: TGTGCCAGTAGTCTAACGACAGGGGCCGGTTCCTACGAGCAGTACTTC

D: -
size: -
J: TRBJ2-5
V: TRBV19
CDR3: CASSIQPGLSIETQYF
DNA: TGTGCCAGTAGTATACAACCCGGACTAAGCATCGAGACCCAGTACTTC

D: -
size: once
J: TRBJ2-7
V: TRBV7-2
CDR3: CASSLSALRGGSFKQYF
DNA: TGTGCCAGCAGCTTATCAGCGTTGCGAGGAGGCTCTTTTAAGCAGTACTTC

D: -
size: once
J: TRBJ2-6
V: TRBV28
CDR3: CASSSRGVGGANVLTF
DNA: TGTGCCAGCAGCAGTCGTGGGGTGGGTGGGGCCAACGTCCTGACTTTC

D: TRBD1
size: -
J: TRBJ1-4
V: TRBV28
CDR3: CASSPWDRLTNEKLFF
DNA: TGTGCCAGCAGTCCTTGGGACAGGTTAACTAATGAAAAACTGTTTTTT

D: -
size: -
J: TRBJ2-7
V: TRBV5-1
CDR3: CASSLGSNRVFDEQYF
DNA: TGCGCCAGCAGCTTGGGTAGCAACAGGGTGTTCGACGAGCAGTACTTC

D: TRBD2
size: -
J: TRBJ2-7
V: TRBV6-6
CDR3: CASSYSSGYPYEQYF
DNA: TGTGCCAGCAGTTACTCTAGCGGGTACCCCTACGAGCAGTACTTC

D: TRBD2
size: -
J: TRBJ2-7
V: TRBV6-5
CDR3: CASNIAGGPYEQYF
DNA: TGTGCCAGCAACATAGCGGGAGGGCCGTACGAGCAGTACTTC

D: TRBD1
size: -
J: TRBJ1-3
V: TRBV9
CDR3: CASSVVGTGGGSGNTIYF
DNA: TGTGCCAGCAGCGTAGTCGGGACAGGTGGGGGCTCTGGAAACACCATATATTTT

D: -
size: -
J: TRBJ1-4
V: TRBV27
CDR3: CARDYREVKEKLFF
DNA: TGTGCCCGAGACTACAGGGAAGTGAAGGAAAAACTGTTTTTT

D: TRBD2
size: -
J: TRBJ2-7
V: TRBV4-1
CDR3: CASSQVSSGGTSSYEQYF
DNA: TGCGCCAGCAGCCAAGTATCTAGCGGGGGTACGAGCTCCTACGAGCAGTACTTC

D: TRBD2
size: -
J: TRBJ2-1
V: TRBV2
CDR3: CASSGTSGSSYNEQFF
DNA: TGTGCCAGCAGTGGGACTAGCGGTAGCTCCTACAATGAGCAGTTCTTC